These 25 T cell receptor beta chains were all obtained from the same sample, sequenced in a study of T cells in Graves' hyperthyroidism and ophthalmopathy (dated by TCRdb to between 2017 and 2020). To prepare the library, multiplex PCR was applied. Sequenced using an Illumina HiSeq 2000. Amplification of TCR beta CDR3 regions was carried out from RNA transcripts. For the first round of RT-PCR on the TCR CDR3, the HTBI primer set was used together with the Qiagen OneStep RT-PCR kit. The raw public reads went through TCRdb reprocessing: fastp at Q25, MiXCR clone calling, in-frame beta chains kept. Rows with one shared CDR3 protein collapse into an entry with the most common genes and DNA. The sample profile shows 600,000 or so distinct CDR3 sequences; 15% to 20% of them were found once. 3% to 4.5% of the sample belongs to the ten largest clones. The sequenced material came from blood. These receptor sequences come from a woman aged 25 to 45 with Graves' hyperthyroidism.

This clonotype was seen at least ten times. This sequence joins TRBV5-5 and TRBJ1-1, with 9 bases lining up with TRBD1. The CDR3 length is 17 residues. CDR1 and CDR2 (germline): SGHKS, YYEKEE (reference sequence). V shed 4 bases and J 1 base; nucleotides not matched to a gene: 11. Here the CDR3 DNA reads TGTGCCAGCAGCACCACCTTGGGGGGACAGGGGAACACTGAAGCTTTCTTT. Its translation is CASSTTLGGQGNTEAFF.

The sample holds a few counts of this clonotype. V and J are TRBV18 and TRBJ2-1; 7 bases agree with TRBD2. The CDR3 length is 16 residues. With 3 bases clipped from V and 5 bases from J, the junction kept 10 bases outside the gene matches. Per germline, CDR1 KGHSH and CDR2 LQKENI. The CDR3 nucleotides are TGTGCCAGCTCACCTTTAGGAGGCGGGAGAAACAATGAGCAGTTCTTC. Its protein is CASSPLGGGRNNEQFF.

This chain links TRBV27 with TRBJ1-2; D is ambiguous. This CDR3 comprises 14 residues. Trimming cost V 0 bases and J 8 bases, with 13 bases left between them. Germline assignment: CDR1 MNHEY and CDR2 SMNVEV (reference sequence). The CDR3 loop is CASSLSPWVQGYTF. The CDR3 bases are TGTGCCAGCAGTTTATCGCCTTGGGTGCAAGGCTACACCTTC.

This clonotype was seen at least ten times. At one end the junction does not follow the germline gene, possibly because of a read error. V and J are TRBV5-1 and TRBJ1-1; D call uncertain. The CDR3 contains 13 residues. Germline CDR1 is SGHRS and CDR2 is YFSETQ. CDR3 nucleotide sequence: TGTGCCAGCAGTTTCTCAGCGAACACTGAAGCTTTCTTT. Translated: CASSFSANTEAFF.

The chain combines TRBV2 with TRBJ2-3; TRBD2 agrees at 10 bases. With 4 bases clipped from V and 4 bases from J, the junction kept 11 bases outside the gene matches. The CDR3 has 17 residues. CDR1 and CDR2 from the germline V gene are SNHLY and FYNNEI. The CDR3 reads CASSVNLAGVIADTQYF. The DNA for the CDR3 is TGTGCCAGCAGTGTCAATCTAGCGGGAGTCATAGCAGATACGCAGTATTTT.

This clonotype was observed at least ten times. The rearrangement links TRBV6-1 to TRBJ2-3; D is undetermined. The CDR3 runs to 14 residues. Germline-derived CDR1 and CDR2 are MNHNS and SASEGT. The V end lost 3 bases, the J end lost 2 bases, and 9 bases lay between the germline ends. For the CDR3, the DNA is TGTGCCAGCAGTGAGACTGCAACCACAGATACGCAGTATTTT. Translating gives CASSETATTDTQYF.

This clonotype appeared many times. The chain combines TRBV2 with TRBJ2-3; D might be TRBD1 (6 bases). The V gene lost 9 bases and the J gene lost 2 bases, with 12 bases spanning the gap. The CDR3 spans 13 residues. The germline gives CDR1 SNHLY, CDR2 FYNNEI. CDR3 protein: CARGGQNTDTQYF. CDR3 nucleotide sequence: TGTGCCAGGGGCGGACAGAACACAGATACGCAGTATTTT.

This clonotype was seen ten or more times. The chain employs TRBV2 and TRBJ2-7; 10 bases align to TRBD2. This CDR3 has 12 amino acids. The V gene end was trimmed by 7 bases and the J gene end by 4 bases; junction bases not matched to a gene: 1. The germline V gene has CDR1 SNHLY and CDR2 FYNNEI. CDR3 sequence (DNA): TGTGCCAGCATGGGACTAGCGTACGAGCAGTACTTC. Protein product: CASMGLAYEQYF.

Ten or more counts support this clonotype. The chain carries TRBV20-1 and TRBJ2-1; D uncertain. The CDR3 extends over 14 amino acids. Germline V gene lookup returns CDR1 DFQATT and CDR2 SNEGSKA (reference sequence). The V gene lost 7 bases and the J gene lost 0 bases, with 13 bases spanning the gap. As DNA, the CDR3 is TGCAGTGTCAGGCCGGAGAGCTCCTACAATGAGCAGTTCTTC. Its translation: CSVRPESSYNEQFF.

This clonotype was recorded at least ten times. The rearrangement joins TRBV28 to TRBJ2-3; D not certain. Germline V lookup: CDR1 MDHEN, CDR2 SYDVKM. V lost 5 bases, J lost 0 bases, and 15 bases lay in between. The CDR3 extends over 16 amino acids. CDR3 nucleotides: TGTGCCAGCAGTCATTACTGGAAAACTAGCACAGATACGCAGTATTTT. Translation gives CASSHYWKTSTDTQYF.

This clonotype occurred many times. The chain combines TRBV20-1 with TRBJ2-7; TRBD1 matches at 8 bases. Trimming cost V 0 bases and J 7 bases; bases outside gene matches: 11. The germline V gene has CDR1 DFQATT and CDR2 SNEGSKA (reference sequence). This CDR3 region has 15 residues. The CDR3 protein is CSARDRTGGSLEQYF. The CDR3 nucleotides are TGCAGTGCTAGAGACAGAACAGGGGGATCATTAGAGCAGTACTTC.

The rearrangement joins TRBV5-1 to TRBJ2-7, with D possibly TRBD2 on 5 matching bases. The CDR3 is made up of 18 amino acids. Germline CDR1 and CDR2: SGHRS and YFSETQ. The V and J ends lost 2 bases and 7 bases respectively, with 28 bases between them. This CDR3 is CASSLGDNTGSLFGEQYF. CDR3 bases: TGCGCCAGCAGCTTAGGTGACAATACTGGGAGTCTCTTCGGAGAGCAGTACTTC.

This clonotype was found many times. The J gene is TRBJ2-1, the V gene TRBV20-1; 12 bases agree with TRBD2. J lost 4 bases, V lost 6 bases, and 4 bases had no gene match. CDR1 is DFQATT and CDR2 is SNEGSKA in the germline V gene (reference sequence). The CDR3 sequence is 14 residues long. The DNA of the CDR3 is TGCAGTGCCCAGACTAGCGGGAGTTACAATGAGCAGTTCTTC. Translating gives CSAQTSGSYNEQFF.

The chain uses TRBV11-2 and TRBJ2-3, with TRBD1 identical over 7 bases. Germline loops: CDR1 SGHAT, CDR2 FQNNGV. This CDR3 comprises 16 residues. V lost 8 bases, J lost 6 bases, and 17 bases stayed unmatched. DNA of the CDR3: TGTGCCAGCCTCTACGGCGCGGGCCTACAGGGGGATACGCAGTATTTT. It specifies CASLYGAGLQGDTQYF.

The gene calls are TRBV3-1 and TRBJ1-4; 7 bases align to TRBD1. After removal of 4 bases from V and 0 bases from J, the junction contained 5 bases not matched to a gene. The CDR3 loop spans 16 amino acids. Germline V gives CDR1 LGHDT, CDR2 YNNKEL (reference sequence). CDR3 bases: TGTGCCAGCAGCCTGAGGGGGCGGTCAACTAATGAAAAACTGTTTTTT. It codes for CASSLRGRSTNEKLFF.

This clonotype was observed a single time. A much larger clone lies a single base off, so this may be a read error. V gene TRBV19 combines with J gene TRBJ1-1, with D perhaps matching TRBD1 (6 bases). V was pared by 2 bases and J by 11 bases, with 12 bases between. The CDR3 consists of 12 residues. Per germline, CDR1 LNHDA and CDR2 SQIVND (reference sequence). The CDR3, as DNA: TGTGCCAGTAGTATAAGGACAGAGAATGCTTTCTTT. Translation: CASSIRTENAFF.

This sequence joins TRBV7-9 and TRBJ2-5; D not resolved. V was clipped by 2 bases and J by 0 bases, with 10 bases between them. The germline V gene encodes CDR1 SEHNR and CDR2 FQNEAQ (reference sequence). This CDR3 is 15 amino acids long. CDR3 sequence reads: CASSLFGGDQETQYF. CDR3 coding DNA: TGTGCCAGCAGCTTATTTGGTGGTGACCAAGAGACCCAGTACTTC.

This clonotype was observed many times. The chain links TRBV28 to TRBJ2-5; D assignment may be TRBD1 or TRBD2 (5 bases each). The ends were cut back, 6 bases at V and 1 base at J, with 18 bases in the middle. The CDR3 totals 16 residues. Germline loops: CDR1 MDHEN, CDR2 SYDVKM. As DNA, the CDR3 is TGTGCCAGCAGCCCTATCCCGGGACGGAGCCAAGAGACCCAGTACTTC. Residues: CASSPIPGRSQETQYF.

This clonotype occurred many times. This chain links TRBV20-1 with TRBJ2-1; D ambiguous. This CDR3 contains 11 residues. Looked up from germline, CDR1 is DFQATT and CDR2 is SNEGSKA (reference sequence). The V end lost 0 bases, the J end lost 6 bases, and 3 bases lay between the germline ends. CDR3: CSARERNEQFF. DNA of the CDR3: TGCAGTGCTAGAGAGCGCAATGAGCAGTTCTTC.

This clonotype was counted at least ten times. The CDR3 DNA is TGTGCCAGCAGTTTATATTTAGCGGGATCCACAGATACGCAGTATTTT. It codes for CASSLYLAGSTDTQYF. V is TRBV12-3 or TRBV12-4 and J is TRBJ2-3, with TRBD2 identical over 8 bases. V gave up 2 bases and J gave up 2 bases; unmatched junction bases: 6. The CDR3 contains 16 residues.

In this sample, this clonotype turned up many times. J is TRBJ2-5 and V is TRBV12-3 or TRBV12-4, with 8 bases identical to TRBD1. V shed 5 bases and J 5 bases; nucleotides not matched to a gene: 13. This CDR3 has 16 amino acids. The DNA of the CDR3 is TGTGCCAGCAGTCCGACGACAGGGGCTAACGCGGAGACCCAGTACTTC. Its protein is CASSPTTGANAETQYF.

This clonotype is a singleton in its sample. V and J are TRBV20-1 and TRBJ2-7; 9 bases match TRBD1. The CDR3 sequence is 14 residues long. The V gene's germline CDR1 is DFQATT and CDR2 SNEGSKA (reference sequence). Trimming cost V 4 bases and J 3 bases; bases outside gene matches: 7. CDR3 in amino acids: CSATKTGGNYEQYF. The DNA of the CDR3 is TGCAGTGCTACCAAAACAGGGGGCAACTACGAGCAGTACTTC.

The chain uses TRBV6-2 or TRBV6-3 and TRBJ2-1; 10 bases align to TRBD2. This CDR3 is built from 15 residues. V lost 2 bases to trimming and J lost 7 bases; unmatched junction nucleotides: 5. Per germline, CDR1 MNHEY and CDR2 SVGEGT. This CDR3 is CASSYQGLALNEQFF. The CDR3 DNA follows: TGTGCCAGCAGTTACCAGGGACTAGCGCTAAATGAGCAGTTCTTC.

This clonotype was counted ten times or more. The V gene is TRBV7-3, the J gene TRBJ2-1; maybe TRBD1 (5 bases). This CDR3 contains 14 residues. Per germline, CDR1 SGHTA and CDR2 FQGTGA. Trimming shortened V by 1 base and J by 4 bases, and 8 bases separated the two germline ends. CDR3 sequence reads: CASSLRGRYNEQFF. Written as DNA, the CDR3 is TGTGCCAGCAGCTTAAGGGGCAGGTACAATGAGCAGTTCTTC. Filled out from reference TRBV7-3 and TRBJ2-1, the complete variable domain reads GAGVSQTPSNKVTEKGKYVELRCDPISGHTALYWYRQSLGQGPEFLIYFQGTGAADDSGLPNDRFFAVRPEGSVSTLKIQRTERGDSAVYLCASSLRGRYNEQFFGPGTRLTVL.

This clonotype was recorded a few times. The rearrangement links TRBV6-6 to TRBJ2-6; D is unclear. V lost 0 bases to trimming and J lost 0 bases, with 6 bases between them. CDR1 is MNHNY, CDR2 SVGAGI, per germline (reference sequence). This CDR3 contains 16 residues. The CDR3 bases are TGTGCCAGCAGTTACTCGCTCTCCTCTGGGGCCAACGTCCTGACTTTC. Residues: CASSYSLSSGANVLTF.